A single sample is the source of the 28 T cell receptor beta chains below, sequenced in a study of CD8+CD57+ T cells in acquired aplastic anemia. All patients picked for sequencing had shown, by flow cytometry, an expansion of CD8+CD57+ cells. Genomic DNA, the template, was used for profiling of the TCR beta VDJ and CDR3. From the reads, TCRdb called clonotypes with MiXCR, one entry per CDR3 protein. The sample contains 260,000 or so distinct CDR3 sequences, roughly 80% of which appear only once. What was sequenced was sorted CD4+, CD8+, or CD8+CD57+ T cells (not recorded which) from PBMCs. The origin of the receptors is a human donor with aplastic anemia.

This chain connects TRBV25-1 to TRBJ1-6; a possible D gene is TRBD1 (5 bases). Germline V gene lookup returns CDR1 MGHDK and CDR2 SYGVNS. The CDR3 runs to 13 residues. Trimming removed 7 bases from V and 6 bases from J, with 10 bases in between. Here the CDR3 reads CASTAGPNSPLHF. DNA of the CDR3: TGTGCCAGCACCGCGGGACCTAATTCACCCCTCCACTTT.

CDR3 sequence (DNA): TGTGCCAGCAGCTTAATCGGACTAGCGGGGTACAATGAGCAGTTCTTC. It specifies CASSLIGLAGYNEQFF. This chain joins TRBV7-9 and TRBJ2-1; TRBD2 aligns across 12 bases. V shed 2 bases and J 4 bases; nucleotides not matched to a gene: 3. Germline loops: CDR1 SEHNR, CDR2 FQNEAQ (reference sequence). This CDR3 is 16 amino acids long.

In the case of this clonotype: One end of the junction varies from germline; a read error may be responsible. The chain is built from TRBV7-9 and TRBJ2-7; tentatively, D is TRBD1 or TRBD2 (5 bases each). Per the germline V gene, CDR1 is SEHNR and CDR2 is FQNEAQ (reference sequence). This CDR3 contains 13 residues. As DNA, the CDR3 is TGTGCCAGCAGCCACGGGCCAGGGACCGACCAGGACTTC. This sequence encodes CASSHGPGTDQDF.

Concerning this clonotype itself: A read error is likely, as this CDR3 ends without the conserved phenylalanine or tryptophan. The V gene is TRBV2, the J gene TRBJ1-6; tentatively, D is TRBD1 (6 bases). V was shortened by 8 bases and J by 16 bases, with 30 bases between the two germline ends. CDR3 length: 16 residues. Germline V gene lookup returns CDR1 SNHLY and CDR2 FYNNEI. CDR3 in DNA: TGTGCCAGCGGGGCCGGGGGCGCCTACTCGCAGTATCCTCTCCACGCT. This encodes CASGAGGAYSQYPLHA.

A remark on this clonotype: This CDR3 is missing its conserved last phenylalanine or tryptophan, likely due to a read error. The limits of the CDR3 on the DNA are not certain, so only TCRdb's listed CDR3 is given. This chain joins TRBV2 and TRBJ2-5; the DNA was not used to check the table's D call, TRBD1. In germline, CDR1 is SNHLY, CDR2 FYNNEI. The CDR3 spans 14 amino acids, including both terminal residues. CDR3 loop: CATSRGGEQEPHYC.

The CDR3 here is CASSLGTGGTETQYF. The DNA of the CDR3 is TGTGCCAGCAGCCTAGGGACAGGGGGCACGGAGACCCAGTACTTC. This rearrangement joins TRBV7-6 to TRBJ2-5, with TRBD1 matching over 12 bases. The V gene's germline CDR1 is SGHVS and CDR2 FNYEAQ. CDR3 length: 15 residues. The V gene end was trimmed by 5 bases and the J gene end by 5 bases; junction bases not matched to a gene: 6.

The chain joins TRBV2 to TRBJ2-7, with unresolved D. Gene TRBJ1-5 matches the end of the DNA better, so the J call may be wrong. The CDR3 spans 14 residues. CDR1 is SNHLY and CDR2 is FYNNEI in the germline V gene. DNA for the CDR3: TGTGCCAGCAGTGAGGTGTATAGTAATCAGCCCCAGCATTTT. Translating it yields CASSEVYSNQPQHF.

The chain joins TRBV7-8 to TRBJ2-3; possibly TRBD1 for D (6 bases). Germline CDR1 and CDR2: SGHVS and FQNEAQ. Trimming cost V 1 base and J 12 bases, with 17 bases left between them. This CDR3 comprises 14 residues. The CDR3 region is CASSLDPDGTTQYF. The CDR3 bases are TGTGCCAGCAGCTTAGATCCAGACGGGACAACCCAGTATTTT.

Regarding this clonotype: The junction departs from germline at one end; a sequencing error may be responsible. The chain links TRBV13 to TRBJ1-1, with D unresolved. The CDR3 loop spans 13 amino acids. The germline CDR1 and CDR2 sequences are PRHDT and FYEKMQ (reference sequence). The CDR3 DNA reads TGTGCCAGGAGCTCACTATCGGGGACTGAAGCTTTCTTT. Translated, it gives CARSSLSGTEAFF.

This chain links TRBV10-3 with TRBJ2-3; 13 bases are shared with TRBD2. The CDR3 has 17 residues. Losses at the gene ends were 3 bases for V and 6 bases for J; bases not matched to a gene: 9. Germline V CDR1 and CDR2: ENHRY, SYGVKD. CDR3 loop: CAISDGTSGTTHDTQYF. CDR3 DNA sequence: TGTGCCATCAGTGACGGGACTAGCGGGACTACACATGATACGCAGTATTTT.

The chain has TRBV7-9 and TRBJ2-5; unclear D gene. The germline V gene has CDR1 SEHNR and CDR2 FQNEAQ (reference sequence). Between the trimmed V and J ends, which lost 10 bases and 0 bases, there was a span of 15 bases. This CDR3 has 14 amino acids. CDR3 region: CANNVAAYQETQYF. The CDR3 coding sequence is TGTGCCAACAACGTAGCCGCGTACCAAGAGACCCAGTACTTC.

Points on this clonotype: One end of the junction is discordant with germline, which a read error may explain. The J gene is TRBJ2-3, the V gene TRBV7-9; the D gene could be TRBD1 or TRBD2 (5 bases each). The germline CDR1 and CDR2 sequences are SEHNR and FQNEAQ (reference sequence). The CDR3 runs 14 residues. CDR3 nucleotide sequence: TGTGCCAGCAGCTTTCAGAGAAGTTGGGGGAGCGAGGAGTTT. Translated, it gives CASSFQRSWGSEEF.

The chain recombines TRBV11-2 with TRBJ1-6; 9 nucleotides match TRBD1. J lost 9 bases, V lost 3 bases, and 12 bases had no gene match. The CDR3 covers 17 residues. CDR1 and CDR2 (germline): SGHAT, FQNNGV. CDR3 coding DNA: TGTGCCAGCAGCTTGGGTATAACAGGGGGCATAGGTTCACCCCTCCACTTT. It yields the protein CASSLGITGGIGSPLHF.

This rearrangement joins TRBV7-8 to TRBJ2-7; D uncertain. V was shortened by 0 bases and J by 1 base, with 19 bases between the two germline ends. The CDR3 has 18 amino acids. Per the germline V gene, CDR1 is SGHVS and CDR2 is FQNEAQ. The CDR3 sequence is CASSLAADADALSYEQYV. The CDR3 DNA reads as TGTGCCAGCAGCTTAGCGGCAGACGCCGATGCCCTTTCCTACGAGCAGTACGTC.

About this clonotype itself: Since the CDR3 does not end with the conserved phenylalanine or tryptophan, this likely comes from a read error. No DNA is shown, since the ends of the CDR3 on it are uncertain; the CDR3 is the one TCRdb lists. The CDR3 sequence: CASSEGGGHGQVEESV. V gene TRBV2 combines with J gene TRBJ2-1; the table's D gene call, TRBD1, was not cross checked with the DNA. The CDR3 is made up of 16 amino acids, end residues included. Germline values: CDR1 SNHLY, CDR2 FYNNEI.

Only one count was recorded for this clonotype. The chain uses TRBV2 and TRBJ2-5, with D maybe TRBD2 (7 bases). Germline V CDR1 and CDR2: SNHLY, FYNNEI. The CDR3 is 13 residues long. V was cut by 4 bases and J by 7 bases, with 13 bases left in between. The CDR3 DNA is TGTGCCAGCAGTGGGGTGGGGGGGGCGACCCAGTACTTC. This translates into CASSGVGGATQYF.

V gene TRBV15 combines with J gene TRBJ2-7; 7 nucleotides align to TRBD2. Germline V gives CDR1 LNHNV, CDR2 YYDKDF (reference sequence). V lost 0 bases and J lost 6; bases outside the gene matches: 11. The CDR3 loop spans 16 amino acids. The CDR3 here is CATSRDMGGRAGEQYF. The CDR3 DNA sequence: TGTGCCACCAGCAGAGATATGGGAGGGCGCGCAGGCGAGCAGTACTTC.

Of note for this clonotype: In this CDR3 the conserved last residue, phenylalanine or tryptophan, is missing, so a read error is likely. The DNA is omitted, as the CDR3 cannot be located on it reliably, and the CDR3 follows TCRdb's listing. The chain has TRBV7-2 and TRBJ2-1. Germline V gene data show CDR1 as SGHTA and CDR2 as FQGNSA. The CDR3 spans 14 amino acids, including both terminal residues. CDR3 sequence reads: CASSAGSGSPHHFV.

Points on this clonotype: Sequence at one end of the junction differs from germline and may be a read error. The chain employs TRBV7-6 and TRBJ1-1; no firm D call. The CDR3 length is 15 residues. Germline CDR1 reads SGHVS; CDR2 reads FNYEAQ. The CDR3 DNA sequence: TGTGCCAGCAGCTTAGAGCTGACCCGGTATGCTGAAGATTTCTTT. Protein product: CASSLELTRYAEDFF.

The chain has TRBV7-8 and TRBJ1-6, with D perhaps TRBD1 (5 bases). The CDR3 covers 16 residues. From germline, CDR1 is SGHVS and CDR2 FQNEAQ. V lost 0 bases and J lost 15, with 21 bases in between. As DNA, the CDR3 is TGTGCCAGCAGCTTAGCGCTGGAGGGGAGCTATTGCTACCTCCACTTT. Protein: CASSLALEGSYCYLHF.

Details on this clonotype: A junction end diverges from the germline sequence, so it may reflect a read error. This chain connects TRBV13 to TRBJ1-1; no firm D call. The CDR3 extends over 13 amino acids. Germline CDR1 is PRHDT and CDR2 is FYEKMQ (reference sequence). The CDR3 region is CASSLTATTNANF. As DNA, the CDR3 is TGTGCCAGCAGCTTAACCGCGACAACTAATGCAAACTTT.

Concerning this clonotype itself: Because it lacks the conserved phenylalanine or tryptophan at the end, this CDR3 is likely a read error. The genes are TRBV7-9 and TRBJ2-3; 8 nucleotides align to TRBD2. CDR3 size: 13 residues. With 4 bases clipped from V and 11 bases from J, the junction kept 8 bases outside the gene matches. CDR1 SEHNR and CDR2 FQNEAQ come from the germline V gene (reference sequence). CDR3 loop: CASSYRGSGRQYE. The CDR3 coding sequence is TGTGCCAGCAGCTACCGGGGCAGCGGGAGGCAGTATGAG.

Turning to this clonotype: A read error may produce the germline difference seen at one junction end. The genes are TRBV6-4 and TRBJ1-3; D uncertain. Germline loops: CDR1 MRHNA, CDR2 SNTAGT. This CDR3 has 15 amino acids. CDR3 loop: CASSYAGLSGNTIYF. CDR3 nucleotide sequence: TGCGCCAGCAGTTACGCCGGGCTCTCTGGAAACACCATATATTTT.

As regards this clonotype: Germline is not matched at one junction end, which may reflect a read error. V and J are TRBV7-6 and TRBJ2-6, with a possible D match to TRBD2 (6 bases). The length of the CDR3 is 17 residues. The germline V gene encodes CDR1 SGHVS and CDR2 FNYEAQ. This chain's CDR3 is CASTFGLIPTSTNVLTF. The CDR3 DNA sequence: TGTGCCAGCACCTTTGGACTTATTCCCACTAGCACCAATGTCCTGACTTTC.

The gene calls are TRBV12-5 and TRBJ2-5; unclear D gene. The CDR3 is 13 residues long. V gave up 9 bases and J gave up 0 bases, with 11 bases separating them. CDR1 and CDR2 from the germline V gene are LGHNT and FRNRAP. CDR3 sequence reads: CASGPLYQETQYF. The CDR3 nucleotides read TGTGCTAGCGGTCCACTGTACCAAGAGACCCAGTACTTC.

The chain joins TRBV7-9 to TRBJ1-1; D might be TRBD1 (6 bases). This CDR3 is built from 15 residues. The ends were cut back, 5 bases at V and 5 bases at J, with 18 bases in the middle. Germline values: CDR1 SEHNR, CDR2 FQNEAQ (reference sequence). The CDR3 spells CASSVGTGLGTEAFF. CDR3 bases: TGTGCCAGCAGCGTAGGTACAGGGCTTGGGACTGAAGCTTTCTTT.

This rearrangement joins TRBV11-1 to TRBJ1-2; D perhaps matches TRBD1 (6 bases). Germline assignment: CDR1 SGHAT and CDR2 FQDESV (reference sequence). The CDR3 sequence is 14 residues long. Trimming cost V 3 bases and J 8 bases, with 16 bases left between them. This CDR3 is CASSFHRAVEGYTF. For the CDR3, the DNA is TGTGCCAGCAGCTTCCACAGGGCAGTAGAAGGCTACACCTTC.

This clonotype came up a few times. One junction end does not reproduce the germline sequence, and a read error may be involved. This chain's CDR3 is CASSLAGGADNQYF. CDR3 bases: TGTGCCAGCAGCTTGGCGGGGGGCGCCGATAATCAGTACTTT. The chain employs TRBV7-2 and TRBJ2-3; 8 bases match TRBD2. This CDR3 has 14 residues. Germline lookup yields CDR1 SGHTA and CDR2 FQGNSA.